Each of the 28 T cell receptor beta chains below was sequenced from the same sample in a study of T cells in localized non-small cell lung cancer. The table came from immunoSEQ multiplex PCR; TCRdb's copy has only in-frame clones and leaves some out. The sample holds about 24,000 clones, roughly four fifths seen once. The sample was PBMCs, taken before any cancer treatment. The origin of the receptors is a man aged 40 to 69 with stage II lung adenocarcinoma.

This clone was counted between two and nine times. The chain combines TRBV4-1 with TRBJ2-7, with D possibly being TRBD1 (5 bases). The ends were cut back, 0 bases at V and 5 bases at J, with 17 bases in the middle. The germline gives CDR1 MGHRA, CDR2 YSYEKL. The CDR3 totals 16 residues. The CDR3 protein is CASSQDHEGAYDEQYF. The DNA of the CDR3 is TGCGCCAGCAGCCAAGATCATGAAGGGGCGTACGACGAGCAGTACTTC.

V usage is TRBV9 and J usage is TRBJ1-1; no clear D gene. From germline, CDR1 is SGDLS and CDR2 YYNGEE. The CDR3 has 11 amino acids. The V and J ends lost 4 bases and 10 bases respectively, with 11 bases between them. The DNA of the CDR3 is TGTGCCAGCAGCCGTGGACTAGGAGCTTTCTTT. Encoded protein: CASSRGLGAFF.

The genes are TRBV11-1 and TRBJ2-2, with D perhaps TRBD2 (6 bases). V was trimmed by 1 base and J by 7 bases, leaving 13 bases between them. Per germline, CDR1 SGHAT and CDR2 FQDESV (reference sequence). The CDR3 consists of 15 residues. CDR3 DNA: TGTGCCAGCAGCTTAGGTTCGGGGGTCGGCGGGGAGCTGTTTTTT. This translates into CASSLGSGVGGELFF. Full variable domain (missing parts from reference TRBV11-1 and TRBJ2-2): EAEVAQSPRYKITEKSQAVAFWCDPISGHATLYWYRQILGQGPELLVQFQDESVVDDSQLPKDRFSAERLKGVDSTLKIQPAELGDSAMYLCASSLGSGVGGELFFGEGSRLTVL.

V gene TRBV5-6 combines with J gene TRBJ1-1, with D unresolved. Germline lookup yields CDR1 SGHDT and CDR2 YYEEEE. V was trimmed by 4 bases and J by 5 bases, leaving 21 bases between them. The CDR3 is 16 amino acids. Here the CDR3 reads CASSPGSGEVWTEAFF. The CDR3 DNA is TGTGCCAGCAGCCCGGGGTCCGGGGAGGTGTGGACTGAAGCTTTCTTT. The full variable domain, its missing parts supplied by reference TRBV5-6 and TRBJ1-1, is DAGVTQSPTHLIKTRGQQVTLRCSPKSGHDTVSWYQQALGQGPQFIFQYYEEEERQRGNFPDRFSGHQFPNYSSELNVNALLLGDSALYLCASSPGSGEVWTEAFFGQGTRLTVV.

The gene calls are TRBV27 and TRBJ2-7, with 8 nucleotides matching TRBD1. Germline V gives CDR1 MNHEY, CDR2 SMNVEV (reference sequence). V was pared by 5 bases and J by 0 bases, with 3 bases of the junction left unmatched. The CDR3 contains 14 residues. CDR3 nucleotides: TGTGCCAGCAGTCGACAGGGGCACTCCTACGAGCAGTACTTC. Protein: CASSRQGHSYEQYF.

The chain uses TRBV9 and TRBJ1-6; no reliable D call. Germline CDR1 and CDR2: SGDLS and YYNGEE. The CDR3 has 16 residues. The ends were cut back, 0 bases at V and 2 bases at J, with 9 bases in the middle. CDR3 DNA: TGTGCCAGCAGCGTAGGACGAACAACCTATAATTCACCCCTCCACTTT. This codes for CASSVGRTTYNSPLHF.

The genes are TRBV10-1 and TRBJ2-5; D is perhaps TRBD1 (5 bases). The CDR3 is 14 amino acids. Trimming left V 6 bases short and J 1 base short, with 12 bases between. Germline CDR1 is WNHNN and CDR2 is SYGVQD (reference sequence). The CDR3 is CASSKTEAQETQYF. CDR3 in DNA: TGCGCCAGCAGCAAGACAGAGGCCCAAGAGACCCAGTACTTC.

The chain couples TRBV12-5 to TRBJ2-7, with 9 bases that match TRBD2. V shed 3 bases, J shed 6 bases, and the junction held 12 bases outside the gene matches. The CDR3 sequence is 16 residues long. The germline V gene encodes CDR1 LGHNT and CDR2 FRNRAP. The CDR3 DNA reads as TGTGCTAGTGGTTTTGGGCCCTCCCTAGCGGGGTTCGAGCAGTACTTC. It codes for CASGFGPSLAGFEQYF.

This rearrangement joins TRBV5-6 to TRBJ2-2, with a possible D match to TRBD2 (5 bases). The CDR3 sequence is 14 residues long. Germline V gene lookup returns CDR1 SGHDT and CDR2 YYEEEE. Trimming cost V 0 bases and J 4 bases, with 7 bases left between them. CDR3 sequence reads: CASSLVGVTGELFF. CDR3 DNA: TGTGCCAGCAGCTTGGTCGGGGTCACCGGGGAGCTGTTTTTT.

The chain uses TRBV2 and TRBJ2-5; TRBD1 aligns across 8 bases. V trimming: 5 bases; J trimming: 6 bases; junction bases outside the gene matches: 5. The germline gives CDR1 SNHLY, CDR2 FYNNEI. The CDR3 consists of 13 residues. In DNA form, the CDR3 reads TGTGCCAGCAGTTCGGACAGGGCGAAGACCCAGTACTTC. Amino acids: CASSSDRAKTQYF.

The rearrangement uses TRBV7-6 and TRBJ2-3, with 8 bases aligning to TRBD1. This CDR3 contains 15 residues. The ends lost 5 bases at V and 0 bases at J; junction bases unmatched: 4. CDR1 is SGHVS and CDR2 is FNYEAQ in the germline V gene. DNA of the CDR3: TGTGCCAGCAGCCGACAGGGGTCTAGCACAGATACGCAGTATTTT. It yields the protein CASSRQGSSTDTQYF.

V and J are TRBV15 and TRBJ1-1, with TRBD1 as a possible D gene (6 bases). V was trimmed by 6 bases and J by 5 bases, leaving 16 bases between them. CDR1 and CDR2 from the germline V gene are LNHNV and YYDKDF (reference sequence). This CDR3 is built from 14 residues. CDR3 bases: TGTGCCACCAGGCGGTCAGGGGCCGAAACTGAAGCTTTCTTT. Amino acid sequence: CATRRSGAETEAFF.

The V and J genes are TRBV4-3 and TRBJ1-5, with D unresolved. V was trimmed by 0 bases and J by 7 bases, leaving 13 bases between them. Per germline, CDR1 LGHNA and CDR2 YSLEER. The CDR3 runs 15 residues. DNA for the CDR3: TGCGCCAGCAGCCAAGAATACGACATACAGCAGCCCCAGCATTTT. Its translation: CASSQEYDIQQPQHF.

The chain joins TRBV5-1 to TRBJ2-3; 7 bases map to TRBD1. The CDR3 length is 14 residues. CDR1 and CDR2 (germline): SGHRS, YFSETQ. The trim removed 7 bases at V and 4 bases at J, leaving 9 bases unmatched. CDR3 sequence reads: CASSQERGPDTQYF. The CDR3 DNA reads TGCGCCAGCTCCCAGGAGAGGGGGCCAGATACGCAGTATTTT.

The V and J genes are TRBV10-1 and TRBJ1-2, with D perhaps TRBD1 (5 bases). The germline gives CDR1 WNHNN, CDR2 SYGVQD (reference sequence). V lost 7 bases to trimming and J lost 5 bases, with 20 bases between them. This CDR3 comprises 15 residues. CDR3 nucleotides: TGCGCCAGCAACAGTCGAGGGCGGGGGGTTTATGGCTACACCTTC. This translates into CASNSRGRGVYGYTF.

This sequence joins TRBV9 and TRBJ2-3; 8 nucleotides line up with TRBD2. Germline trimming cut 0 bases from V and 2 bases from J; bases unmatched to any gene: 2. Germline loops: CDR1 SGDLS, CDR2 YYNGEE. The CDR3 runs to 15 residues. The CDR3 nucleotides read TGTGCCAGCAGCGTAGGCGGGAGGTACACAGATACGCAGTATTTT. Translation gives CASSVGGRYTDTQYF. The full variable domain, its missing parts supplied by reference TRBV9 and TRBJ2-3, is DSGVTQTPKHLITATGQRVTLRCSPRSGDLSVYWYQQSLDQGLQFLIQYYNGEERAKGNILERFSAQQFPDLHSELNLSSLELGDSALYFCASSVGGRYTDTQYFGPGTRLTVL.

Here the CDR3 reads CASSSPRGGDYEQYF. The DNA of the CDR3 is TGTGCCAGCAGTTCCCCTCGAGGGGGAGACTACGAGCAGTACTTC. The chain links TRBV25-1 to TRBJ2-7; TRBD1 might be the D (6 bases). Germline loops: CDR1 MGHDK, CDR2 SYGVNS. This CDR3 is built from 15 residues. Trimming left V 5 bases short and J 3 bases short, with 17 bases between.

The count of this clone is one. V is TRBV11-2 and J is TRBJ2-5; 11 bases agree with TRBD2. After removal of 5 bases from V and 4 bases from J, the junction contained 6 bases not matched to a gene. CDR1 and CDR2 (germline): SGHAT, FQNNGV. The CDR3 runs 15 residues. As DNA, the CDR3 is TGTGCCAGCAGCAGAGAGGGACTAGCGGTAGAGACCCAGTACTTC. As protein: CASSREGLAVETQYF.

This chain joins TRBV9 and TRBJ2-1; no definite D call. Deletions cut 4 bases from V and 5 bases from J, with 10 bases between. Germline loops: CDR1 SGDLS, CDR2 YYNGEE. The length of the CDR3 is 13 residues. CDR3 in amino acids: CASSSGTHNEQFF. The CDR3 DNA reads as TGTGCCAGCAGCTCTGGCACCCACAATGAGCAGTTCTTC. Drawing the rest from reference TRBV9 and TRBJ2-1, the complete variable domain is DSGVTQTPKHLITATGQRVTLRCSPRSGDLSVYWYQQSLDQGLQFLIQYYNGEERAKGNILERFSAQQFPDLHSELNLSSLELGDSALYFCASSSGTHNEQFFGPGTRLTVL.

The chain has TRBV30 and TRBJ2-7; D tentatively fits TRBD1 or TRBD2 (5 bases each). Germline CDR1 reads GTSNPN; CDR2 reads SVGIG (reference sequence). Trimming took off 0 bases at V and 7 bases at J, with 10 bases between the two ends. The CDR3 extends over 12 amino acids. The chain's CDR3 is CAWSVRGEEQYF. The CDR3 region has the DNA TGTGCCTGGAGTGTACGAGGGGAAGAGCAGTACTTC.

This clone was counted only a few times. The chain employs TRBV10-1 and TRBJ2-5; D gene ambiguous. Deletions cut 3 bases from V and 3 bases from J, with 8 bases between. Germline CDR1 is WNHNN and CDR2 is SYGVQD (reference sequence). The CDR3 is 13 residues long. The CDR3 DNA reads as TGCGCCAGCAGTGACGGCTACAAAGAGACCCAGTACTTC. Translated: CASSDGYKETQYF.

The V call is TRBV18, the J call TRBJ1-1; possible D gene TRBD1, 5 bases. V was pared by 3 bases and J by 3 bases, with 17 bases between. The germline gives CDR1 KGHSH, CDR2 LQKENI. The CDR3 consists of 16 residues. The CDR3 region is CASSPQPGLRDTEAFF. The CDR3 bases are TGTGCCAGCTCACCCCAACCGGGTCTCAGGGACACTGAAGCTTTCTTT.

The chain is built from TRBV6-1 and TRBJ2-1; TRBD1 or TRBD2 may be the D gene (6 bases each). The CDR3 spans 13 residues. V was shortened by 11 bases and J by 3 bases, with 14 bases between the two germline ends. Germline-derived CDR1 and CDR2 are MNHNS and SASEGT. This CDR3 reads CAGWGDNYNEQFF. CDR3 DNA: TGTGCCGGATGGGGGGACAACTACAATGAGCAGTTCTTC.

The chain carries TRBV6-1 and TRBJ2-5, with 10 bases fitting TRBD1. J was trimmed by 2 bases and V by 6 bases; bases with no gene match: 6. Germline CDR1 MNHNS, CDR2 SASEGT. CDR3 length: 15 amino acids. The CDR3 reads CASRLTGGRQETQYF. CDR3 DNA sequence: TGTGCCAGCAGGCTGACAGGGGGCAGGCAAGAGACCCAGTACTTC.

The V gene is TRBV19, the J gene TRBJ1-2, with 8 bases that match TRBD1. This CDR3 region has 15 residues. With V trimmed by 6 bases and J by 3 bases, 9 bases remained unmatched. The germline CDR1 and CDR2 sequences are LNHDA and SQIVND (reference sequence). The CDR3 sequence: CASRPTQDRDYGYTF. CDR3 nucleotides: TGTGCCAGTAGACCGACTCAGGACAGGGACTATGGCTACACCTTC.

The chain uses TRBV30 and TRBJ1-2; D gene unclear. The CDR3 is 12 residues long. Germline V gene data show CDR1 as GTSNPN and CDR2 as SVGIG (reference sequence). The germline V and J ends were trimmed by 3 bases and 4 bases, with 9 bases remaining between them. The CDR3 loop reads CAWSRTLYGYTF. The CDR3 DNA reads TGTGCCTGGAGCCGGACCCTCTATGGCTACACCTTC.

V gene TRBV6-4 combines with J gene TRBJ2-3; 9 nucleotides match TRBD1. The CDR3 spans 13 residues. Trimming took 5 bases from V and 6 from J; bases not matched to a gene: 3. Germline V gives CDR1 MRHNA, CDR2 SNTAGT. The CDR3: CASSSTGGDTQYF. As DNA, the CDR3 is TGTGCCAGCAGTTCGACAGGGGGTGATACGCAGTATTTT.

The chain links TRBV4-3 to TRBJ2-7; tentatively, D is TRBD1 or TRBD2 (5 bases each). CDR1 is LGHNA and CDR2 is YSLEER in the germline V gene. Trimming shortened V by 4 bases and J by 0 bases, and 10 bases separated the two germline ends. The CDR3 has 14 amino acids. The CDR3, as DNA: TGCGCCAGCAGCCTCCGGGACGGCTCCTACGAGCAGTACTTC. Protein sequence: CASSLRDGSYEQYF.